This T cell receptor (beta chain) comes out of a study of shared clonotypes between healthy human individuals. The CDR3 contains 17 residues. CD8 cells classed as naive were CD45RO-negative and positively selected for CCR7, excluding terminally differentiated effector memory CD45RA+ cells. The data were produced by immunoSEQ multiplex PCR, yet TCRdb's version contains in-frame clones alone and is incomplete. The sample has 1.5 million to 2.5 million clones; about 94% are singletons. Sequenced input: naive CD8+ T cells sorted from blood. The sequence derives from a man between 18 and 35 years old in good health. The V and J genes are TRBV21-1 and TRBJ2-7; TRBD1 is the table's D call, not checked against the DNA. TRBV21-1 has pseudogene status. As DNA, the CDR3 is TGTGCCAGCAGCAAAGATAGGCCGGGACAGGGGGCAAGTGAGCAGTACTTC. It translates to CASSKDRPGQGASEQYF.